Below, 2 T cell receptor beta chains from the same sample are listed, as sequenced in a study of blood T cell repertoires in COVID-19. Repertoires were generated with immunoSEQ multiplex PCR, while TCRdb's copy carries only in-frame clones and drops some. The table has approximately 230,000 clones, around 80% seen once; the top ten hold about 4%. Sequencing was performed on peripheral blood. These TCRs come from a woman between 40 and 55 years old with active or convalescent COVID-19.

This rearrangement joins TRBV12-3 or TRBV12-4 to TRBJ1-4, with no clear D. V lost 6 bases and J 8 bases, leaving 13 bases between the germline ends. There are 13 residues in the CDR3. CDR3 bases: TGTGCCAGCAGCCCAGGCCTTGGGGAAAAACTGTTTTTT. This translates into CASSPGLGEKLFF.

This rearrangement joins TRBV11-3 to TRBJ2-3; maybe TRBD1 (6 bases). The CDR3 has 15 residues. V dropped 1 base and J dropped 0 bases, with 8 bases sitting between them. CDR1 and CDR2 from the germline V gene are SGHNT and YENEEA. The CDR3 sequence: CASSLGQGSTDTQYF. CDR3 DNA sequence: TGTGCCAGCAGCTTAGGGCAGGGGAGCACAGATACGCAGTATTTT.